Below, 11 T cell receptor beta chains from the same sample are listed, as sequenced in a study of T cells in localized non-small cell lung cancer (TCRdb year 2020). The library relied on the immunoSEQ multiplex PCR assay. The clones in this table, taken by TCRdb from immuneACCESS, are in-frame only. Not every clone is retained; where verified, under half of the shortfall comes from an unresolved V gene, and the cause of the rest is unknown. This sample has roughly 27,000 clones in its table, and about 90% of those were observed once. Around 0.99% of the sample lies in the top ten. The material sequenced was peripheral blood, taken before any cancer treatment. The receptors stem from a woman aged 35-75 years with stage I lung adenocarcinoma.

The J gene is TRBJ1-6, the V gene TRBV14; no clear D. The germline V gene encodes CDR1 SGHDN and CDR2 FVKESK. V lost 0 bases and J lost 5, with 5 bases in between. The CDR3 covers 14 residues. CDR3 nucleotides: TGTGCCAGCAGCCAAGATTTCCATAATTCACCCCTCCACTTT. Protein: CASSQDFHNSPLHF.

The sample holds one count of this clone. As DNA, the CDR3 is TGTGCCAGCTCGGACAGCCTGAGCAATCAGCCCCAGCATTTT. Translated: CASSDSLSNQPQHF. The chain couples TRBV25-1 to TRBJ1-5; perhaps TRBD1 as D (6 bases). Trimming stripped 8 bases from V and 1 base from J, with 12 bases between. CDR1 MGHDK and CDR2 SYGVNS come from the germline V gene. CDR3 length: 14 amino acids. Supplemented by reference TRBV25-1 and TRBJ1-5, the full variable domain reads EADIYQTPRYLVIGTGKKITLECSQTMGHDKMYWYQQDPGMELHLIHYSYGVNSTEKGDLSSESTVSRIRTEHFPLTLESARPSHTSQYLCASSDSLSNQPQHFGDGTRLSIL.

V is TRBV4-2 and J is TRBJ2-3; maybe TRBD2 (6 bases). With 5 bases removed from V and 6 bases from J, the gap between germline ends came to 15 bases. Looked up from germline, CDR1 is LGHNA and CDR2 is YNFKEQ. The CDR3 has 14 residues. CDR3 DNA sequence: TGTGCCAGCAGCTTCGGGACTGAATTGGATACGCAGTATTTT. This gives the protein CASSFGTELDTQYF.

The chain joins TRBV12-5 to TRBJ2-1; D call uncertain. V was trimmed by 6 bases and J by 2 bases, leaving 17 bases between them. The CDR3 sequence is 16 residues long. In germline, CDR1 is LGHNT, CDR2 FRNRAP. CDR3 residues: CASGPPGYEAYNEQFF. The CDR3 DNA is TGTGCTAGTGGCCCCCCCGGGTACGAAGCCTACAATGAGCAGTTCTTC.

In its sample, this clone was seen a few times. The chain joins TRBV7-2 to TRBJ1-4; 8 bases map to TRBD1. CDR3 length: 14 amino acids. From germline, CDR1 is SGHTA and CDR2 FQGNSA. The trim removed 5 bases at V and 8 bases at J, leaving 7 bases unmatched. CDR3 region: CASSLDRGVEKLFF. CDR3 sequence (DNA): TGTGCCAGCAGCCTTGACAGGGGAGTCGAAAAACTGTTTTTT.

The CDR3 here is CASSFGGSRETQYF. The CDR3 nucleotides are TGTGCCAGCAGTTTTGGGGGGAGCAGGGAGACCCAGTACTTC. The rearrangement links TRBV28 to TRBJ2-5, with a weak D call TRBD2 (6 bases). The CDR3 covers 14 residues. V was clipped by 3 bases and J by 5 bases, with 13 bases between them. Germline CDR1 MDHEN, CDR2 SYDVKM.

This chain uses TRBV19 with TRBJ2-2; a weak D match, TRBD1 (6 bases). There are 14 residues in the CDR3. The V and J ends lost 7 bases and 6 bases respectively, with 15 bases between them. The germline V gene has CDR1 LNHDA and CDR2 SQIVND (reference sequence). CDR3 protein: CASIGTSEAGELFF. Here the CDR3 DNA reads TGTGCCAGTATCGGGACAAGTGAGGCCGGGGAGCTGTTTTTT.

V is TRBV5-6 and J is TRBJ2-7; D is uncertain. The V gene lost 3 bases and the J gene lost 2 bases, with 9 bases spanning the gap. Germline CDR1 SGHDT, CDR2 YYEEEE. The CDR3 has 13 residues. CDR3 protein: CASSSPRPYEQYF. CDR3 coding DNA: TGTGCCAGCAGCTCGCCACGGCCCTACGAGCAGTACTTC.

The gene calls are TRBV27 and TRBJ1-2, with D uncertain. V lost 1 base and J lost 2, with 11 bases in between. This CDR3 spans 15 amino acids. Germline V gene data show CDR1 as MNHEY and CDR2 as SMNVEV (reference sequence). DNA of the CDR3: TGTGCCAGCAGTTTATATCCGGGAAAAAACTATGGCTACACCTTC. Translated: CASSLYPGKNYGYTF.

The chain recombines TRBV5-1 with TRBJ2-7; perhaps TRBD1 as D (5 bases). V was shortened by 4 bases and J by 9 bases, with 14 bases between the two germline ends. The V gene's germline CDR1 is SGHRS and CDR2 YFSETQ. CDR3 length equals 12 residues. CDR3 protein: CASSRDQGGQYF. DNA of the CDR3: TGCGCCAGCAGCCGAGACCAGGGTGGGCAGTACTTC.

The CDR3 loop reads CASSRTSGASRETQYF. CDR3 DNA sequence: TGTGCCAGCTCACGTACTAGCGGGGCCTCCCGGGAGACCCAGTACTTC. V usage is TRBV18 and J usage is TRBJ2-5; 10 bases line up with TRBD2. Trimming at V came to 4 bases and at J to 5 bases, leaving 10 bases not matched to a gene. The length of the CDR3 is 16 residues. Germline V lookup: CDR1 KGHSH, CDR2 LQKENI. Full variable domain (remainder filled in from reference TRBV18 and TRBJ2-5): NAGVMQNPRHLVRRRGQEARLRCSPMKGHSHVYWYRQLPEEGLKFMVYLQKENIIDESGMPKERFSAEFPKEGPSILRIQQVVRGDSAAYFCASSRTSGASRETQYFGPGTRLLVL.